This T cell receptor beta chain was sequenced for a study of shared clonotypes between healthy human individuals. Notes on this clone: No antigen is known for it.

Study conclusions and caveats: Genetic and exposure-history diversity was limited by the few donors. Among donors, sharing of clonotypes was expected to be affected by sequencing depth.

The germline V gene encodes CDR1 SGHRS and CDR2 YFSETQ. Trimming shortened V by 2 bases and J by 2 bases, and 9 bases separated the two germline ends. The CDR3 runs 14 residues. Each unsorted PBMC replicate got 300 ng genomic DNA, around 30,000 genomes. Authors' data handling: For the immunoSEQ data, sequences were junction-only without quality scores, so filtering differed. The repertoire was sequenced with immunoSEQ multiplex PCR; TCRdb's copy has only in-frame clones and lacks some. The V and J calls and clone size were taken over from that table, and D and trimming were inferred from the DNA. This table holds roughly 450,000 clones, around 74% found once.

The specimen sequenced was PBMCs. The clonotype comes from a woman aged 40 to 50 in good health. Some clones in this sample may be carry-over from other donors' samples. The rearrangement uses TRBV5-1 and TRBJ2-3, with D perhaps matching TRBD2 (5 bases). The CDR3 sequence: CASSFGGNTDTQYF. The CDR3 DNA reads TGCGCCAGCAGCTTCGGAGGAAACACAGATACGCAGTATTTT.